This T cell receptor beta chain came from a study of blood T cells in healthy people across ages. Broader study findings: Whereas aged donors had fewer naive CD4+ cells, long-lived donors had more of them and higher diversity. In the absence of known donor CMV status, changes in expanded clonotypes were possibly confounded.

The second PCR ran roughly 7 to 12 cycles with a sample-barcoded 5' primer and J-beta primers. A template-switch adaptor that had 12 random nucleotides put a tag on each cDNA molecule. TCRdb reanalysed the 5' RACE reads using MiXCR and keeps one entry per CDR3 protein. The repertoire includes some 1.8 million distinct CDR3 sequences, 39% of them detected once, and around 23% sits in the top ten. This clonotype was counted between two and nine times. The antigen is not known. Trimming shortened V by 3 bases and J by 4 bases, and 9 bases separated the two germline ends. Germline CDR1 DFQATT, CDR2 SNEGSKA (reference sequence). The CDR3 runs 12 residues.

Sequences were obtained from blood. The sequence derives from a human donor in good health. The chain joins TRBV20-1 to TRBJ1-2; D might be TRBD1 (6 bases). The CDR3 spells CSASGQTYGYTF. CDR3 sequence (DNA): TGCAGTGCTAGTGGACAGACCTATGGCTACACCTTC.